A single sample gave rise to the 12 T cell receptor beta chains below, sequenced in a study of shared clonotypes between healthy human individuals. Naive-designated CD8 cells lacked CD45RO, were positively enriched for CCR7, and omitted terminally differentiated effector memory CD45RA+ cells. Sequenced by immunoSEQ multiplex PCR; TCRdb stores in-frame clones only, minus some. The table includes 1.5 million to 2.5 million clones, just under 95% detected once. Sequenced material: naive CD8+ T cells sorted from blood. These receptors were obtained from a man younger than 35 in good health.

The chain recombines TRBV19 with TRBJ1-2; TRBD1 is a possible D gene (6 bases). This CDR3 has 15 residues. From germline, CDR1 is LNHDA and CDR2 SQIVND (reference sequence). Trimming cost V 6 bases and J 2 bases, with 16 bases left between them. The CDR3 sequence: CASRPPGTPNYGYTF. In DNA, the CDR3 is TGTGCCAGTAGACCGCCGGGGACACCAAACTATGGCTACACCTTC.

The V gene is TRBV27, the J gene TRBJ2-1; 13 bases line up with TRBD2. V lost 5 bases and J lost 9; bases outside the gene matches: 7. The CDR3 is made up of 15 amino acids. Per germline, CDR1 MNHEY and CDR2 SMNVEV (reference sequence). The CDR3 spells CASSLGLAGDSEQFF. DNA for the CDR3: TGTGCCAGCAGTCTCGGACTAGCGGGAGATAGTGAGCAGTTCTTC.

The chain carries TRBV27 and TRBJ2-1; 11 nucleotides agree with TRBD2. This CDR3 has 16 residues. V lost 3 bases to trimming and J lost 10 bases; unmatched junction nucleotides: 11. Germline values: CDR1 MNHEY, CDR2 SMNVEV (reference sequence). The CDR3 spells CASSFSTSGKSREQFF. The CDR3 coding sequence is TGTGCCAGCAGTTTTTCGACTAGCGGGAAATCACGGGAGCAGTTCTTC.

This rearrangement joins TRBV27 to TRBJ1-1, with 9 bases identical to TRBD1. The germline V gene has CDR1 MNHEY and CDR2 SMNVEV (reference sequence). The junction had 7 bases not matched to a gene; V was cut back by 5 bases and J by 3 bases. The CDR3 covers 15 residues. CDR3 region: CASSDQDRGYTEAFF. The CDR3 nucleotides are TGTGCCAGCAGTGATCAGGACAGGGGCTACACTGAAGCTTTCTTT.

This chain uses TRBV9 with TRBJ2-7; D perhaps matches TRBD1 (6 bases). CDR1 is SGDLS, CDR2 YYNGEE, per germline. Trimming left V 0 bases short and J 6 bases short, with 10 bases between. The CDR3 is 13 residues long. CDR3 in DNA: TGTGCCAGCAGCGTAGGGACAGTCTCCGAGCAGTACTTC. Translated: CASSVGTVSEQYF.

This sequence joins TRBV28 and TRBJ2-7; TRBD1 matches at 7 bases. J was trimmed by 6 bases and V by 4 bases; bases with no gene match: 6. This CDR3 contains 13 residues. The V gene's germline CDR1 is MDHEN and CDR2 SYDVKM. The CDR3 DNA reads as TGTGCCAGCAGTTCCCCAACAGGGGTCGAGCAGTACTTC. Translating gives CASSSPTGVEQYF. The full variable domain, with the rest looked up from reference TRBV28 and TRBJ2-7, is DVKVTQSSRYLVKRTGEKVFLECVQDMDHENMFWYRQDPGLGLRLIYFSYDVKMKEKGDIPEGYSVSREKKERFSLILESASTNQTSMYLCASSSPTGVEQYFGPGTRLTVT.

The V gene is TRBV9, the J gene TRBJ2-6, with TRBD1 matching over 7 bases. Trimming removed 4 bases from V and 4 bases from J; junction bases left unmatched: 8. The germline V gene has CDR1 SGDLS and CDR2 YYNGEE. This CDR3 has 16 amino acids. CDR3 sequence reads: CASSTFTGAGANVLTF. CDR3 nucleotides: TGTGCCAGCAGCACCTTTACAGGGGCCGGGGCCAACGTCCTGACTTTC.

This chain connects TRBV9 to TRBJ2-1; 9 bases agree with TRBD2. This CDR3 comprises 15 residues. Germline CDR1 reads SGDLS; CDR2 reads YYNGEE. V shed 4 bases and J 6 bases; nucleotides not matched to a gene: 8. This chain's CDR3 is CASSPTAGGSNEQFF. The CDR3 region has the DNA TGTGCCAGCAGCCCCACAGCGGGAGGATCCAATGAGCAGTTCTTC.

V is TRBV6-5 and J is TRBJ1-1; the D gene is possibly TRBD1 (5 bases). The CDR3 has 15 amino acids. Germline CDR1 reads MNHEY; CDR2 reads SVGAGI. V lost 1 base, J lost 3 bases, and 12 bases lay in between. CDR3 DNA sequence: TGTGCCAGCAGTTACTTAGGGGCCGGGGACACTGAAGCTTTCTTT. This encodes CASSYLGAGDTEAFF.

This clone was observed a handful of times. The V call is TRBV29-1, the J call TRBJ1-5; D remains ambiguous. Germline CDR1 is SQVTM and CDR2 is ANQGSEA. This CDR3 is built from 14 residues. V was trimmed by 0 bases and J by 9 bases, leaving 15 bases between them. CDR3 sequence (DNA): TGCAGCGTTGAAGAGGAGGGCATTGATGGGCCCCAGCATTTT. Translation gives CSVEEEGIDGPQHF.

The chain employs TRBV13 and TRBJ1-1; D perhaps matches TRBD1 (5 bases). Trimming removed 5 bases at V and 1 base at J, with 14 bases between. The CDR3 extends over 15 amino acids. Germline CDR1 and CDR2: PRHDT and FYEKMQ (reference sequence). In DNA, the CDR3 is TGTGCCAGCAGCCCACCGGGACGGGGGAACACTGAAGCTTTCTTT. Amino acid sequence: CASSPPGRGNTEAFF.

This chain connects TRBV6-6 to TRBJ2-7; D remains ambiguous. The CDR3 consists of 15 residues. The germline gives CDR1 MNHNY, CDR2 SVGAGI (reference sequence). Deletions cut 0 bases from V and 2 bases from J, with 11 bases between. The CDR3 is CASSYSNSPTYEQYF. DNA of the CDR3: TGTGCCAGCAGTTACTCGAACAGCCCTACCTACGAGCAGTACTTC.